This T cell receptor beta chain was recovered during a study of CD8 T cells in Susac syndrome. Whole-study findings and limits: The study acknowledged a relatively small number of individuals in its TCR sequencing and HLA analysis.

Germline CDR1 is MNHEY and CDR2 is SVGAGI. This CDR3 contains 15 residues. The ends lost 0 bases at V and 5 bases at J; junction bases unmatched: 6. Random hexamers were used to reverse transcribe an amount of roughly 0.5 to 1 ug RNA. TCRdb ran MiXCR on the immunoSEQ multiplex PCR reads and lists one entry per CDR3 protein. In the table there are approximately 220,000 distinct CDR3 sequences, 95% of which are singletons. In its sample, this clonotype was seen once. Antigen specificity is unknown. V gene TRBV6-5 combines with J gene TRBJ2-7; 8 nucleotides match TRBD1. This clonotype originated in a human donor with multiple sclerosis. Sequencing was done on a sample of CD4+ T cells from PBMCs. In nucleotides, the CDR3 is TGTGCCAGCAGTTACTCGACAGGGGCATTCAACGAGCAGTACTTC. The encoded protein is CASSYSTGAFNEQYF.